This T cell receptor (beta chain) was identified during a study of T cells in Graves' hyperthyroidism and ophthalmopathy. Clinicians diagnosed patients from clinical symptoms, serum thyroxine and TRAb, thyroid ultrasound and orbital computed tomography. Study-wide points: Also found in blood were most expanded thyroid clonotypes above 0.001.

Worth noting for this clonotype: Its target is not known.

Amplified regions were TCR beta CDR3 sequences from RNA transcripts. Carried out on the TCR CDR3, a first-round RT-PCR used the HTBI primer set. TCRdb passed the multiplex PCR reads through MiXCR, listing each CDR3 protein once. Here the sample spans about 590,000 distinct CDR3 sequences, about a sixth being singletons. Trimming cost V 5 bases and J 2 bases; bases outside gene matches: 3. CDR3 size: 14 residues. The germline V gene encodes CDR1 LGHNA and CDR2 YNFKEQ. V gene TRBV4-2 combines with J gene TRBJ1-3; 7 bases map to TRBD1. Source material: blood. The receptor comes from a woman in her twenties or thirties with Graves' hyperthyroidism. CDR3: CASSETGTGNTIYF. The CDR3 DNA sequence: TGTGCCAGCAGCGAGACAGGGACTGGAAACACCATATATTTT.